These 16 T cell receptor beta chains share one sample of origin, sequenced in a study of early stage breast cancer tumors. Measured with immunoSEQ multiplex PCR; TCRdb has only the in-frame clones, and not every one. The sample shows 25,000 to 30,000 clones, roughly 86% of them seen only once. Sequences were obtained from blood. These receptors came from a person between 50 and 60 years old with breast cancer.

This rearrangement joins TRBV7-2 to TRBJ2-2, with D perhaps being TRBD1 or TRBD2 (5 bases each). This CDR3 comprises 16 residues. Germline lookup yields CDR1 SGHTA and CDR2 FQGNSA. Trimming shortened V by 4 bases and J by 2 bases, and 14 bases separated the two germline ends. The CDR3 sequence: CASSSYTGPNTGELFF. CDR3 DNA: TGTGCCAGCAGCTCGTACACGGGGCCTAACACCGGGGAGCTGTTTTTT.

CDR3: CASSVGQGVYTEAFF. The CDR3 nucleotides are TGCGCCAGCAGCGTGGGACAGGGGGTTTACACTGAAGCTTTCTTT. The J gene is TRBJ1-1, the V gene TRBV5-1; TRBD1 matches 11 bases. The V gene's germline CDR1 is SGHRS and CDR2 YFSETQ. Trimming cost V 4 bases and J 3 bases; bases outside gene matches: 5. The CDR3 length is 15 residues.

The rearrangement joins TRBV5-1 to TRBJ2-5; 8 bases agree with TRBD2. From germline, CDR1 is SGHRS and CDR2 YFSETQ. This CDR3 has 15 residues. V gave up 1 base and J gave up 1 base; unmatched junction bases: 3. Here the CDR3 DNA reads TGCGCCAGCAGCTTGCAGCGGGGGCCCCAAGAGACCCAGTACTTC. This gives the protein CASSLQRGPQETQYF.

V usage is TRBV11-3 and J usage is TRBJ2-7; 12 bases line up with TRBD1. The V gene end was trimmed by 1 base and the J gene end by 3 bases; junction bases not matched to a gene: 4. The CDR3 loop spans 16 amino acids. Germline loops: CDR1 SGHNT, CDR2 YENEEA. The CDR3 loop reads CASSLGGTGGIYEQYF. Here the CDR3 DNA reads TGTGCCAGCAGCTTAGGCGGGACAGGGGGCATCTACGAGCAGTACTTC.

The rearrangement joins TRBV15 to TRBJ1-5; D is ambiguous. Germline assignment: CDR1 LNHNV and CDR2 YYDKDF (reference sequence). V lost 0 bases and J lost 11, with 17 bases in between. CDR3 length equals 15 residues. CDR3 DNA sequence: TGTGCCACCAGCAGAGATATTACCAGAACAGCTGCCCAGCATTTT. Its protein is CATSRDITRTAAQHF.

The CDR3 nucleotides read TGTGCCAGCAGCTTAGGTCAACAGGGCCCCTACAATGAGCAGTTCTTC. It specifies CASSLGQQGPYNEQFF. This chain links TRBV13 with TRBJ2-1; the D gene is possibly TRBD1 (6 bases). This CDR3 contains 16 residues. V was trimmed by 0 bases and J by 2 bases, leaving 11 bases between them. The germline gives CDR1 PRHDT, CDR2 FYEKMQ (reference sequence). The full variable domain, rest sourced from reference TRBV13 and TRBJ2-1, is AAGVIQSPRHLIKEKRETATLKCYPIPRHDTVYWYQQGPGQDPQFLISFYEKMQSDKGSIPDRFSAQQFSDYHSELNMSSLELGDSALYFCASSLGQQGPYNEQFFGPGTRLTVL.

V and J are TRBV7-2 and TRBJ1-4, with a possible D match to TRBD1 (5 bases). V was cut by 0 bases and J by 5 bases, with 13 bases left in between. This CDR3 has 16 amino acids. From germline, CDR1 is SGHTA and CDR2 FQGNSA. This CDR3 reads CASSLAAAAGNEKLFF. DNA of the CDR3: TGTGCCAGCAGCTTAGCGGCGGCGGCAGGGAATGAAAAACTGTTTTTT.

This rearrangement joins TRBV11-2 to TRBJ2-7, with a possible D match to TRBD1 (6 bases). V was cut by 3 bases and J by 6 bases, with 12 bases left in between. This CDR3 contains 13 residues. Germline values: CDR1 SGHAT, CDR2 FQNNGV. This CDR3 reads CASSLEAGAEQYF. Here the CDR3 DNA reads TGTGCCAGCAGCTTGGAGGCAGGGGCCGAGCAGTACTTC. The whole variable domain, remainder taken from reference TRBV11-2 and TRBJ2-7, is EAGVAQSPRYKIIEKRQSVAFWCNPISGHATLYWYQQILGQGPKLLIQFQNNGVVDDSQLPKDRFSAERLKGVDSTLKIQPAKLEDSAVYLCASSLEAGAEQYFGPGTRLTVT.

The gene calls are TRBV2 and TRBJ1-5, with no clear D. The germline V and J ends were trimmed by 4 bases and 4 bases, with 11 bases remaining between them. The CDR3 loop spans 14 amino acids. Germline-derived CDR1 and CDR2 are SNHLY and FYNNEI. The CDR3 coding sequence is TGTGCCAGCAGTGTCCACGGAATTAATCAGCCCCAGCATTTT. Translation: CASSVHGINQPQHF. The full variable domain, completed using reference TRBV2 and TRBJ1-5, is EPEVTQTPSHQVTQMGQEVILRCVPISNHLYFYWYRQILGQKVEFLVSFYNNEISEKSEIFDDQFSVERPDGSNFTLKIRSTKLEDSAMYFCASSVHGINQPQHFGDGTRLSIL.

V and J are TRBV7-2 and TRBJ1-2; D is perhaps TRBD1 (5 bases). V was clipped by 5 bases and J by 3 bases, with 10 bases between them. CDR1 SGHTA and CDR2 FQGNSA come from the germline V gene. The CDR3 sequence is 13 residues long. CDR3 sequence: CASSPDSHYGYTF. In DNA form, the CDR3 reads TGTGCCAGCAGCCCTGACAGCCACTATGGCTACACCTTC. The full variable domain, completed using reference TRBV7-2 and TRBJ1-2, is GAGVSQSPSNKVTEKGKDVELRCDPISGHTALYWYRQSLGQGLEFLIYFQGNSAPDKSGLPSDRFSAERTGGSVSTLTIQRTQQEDSAVYLCASSPDSHYGYTFGSGTRLTVV.

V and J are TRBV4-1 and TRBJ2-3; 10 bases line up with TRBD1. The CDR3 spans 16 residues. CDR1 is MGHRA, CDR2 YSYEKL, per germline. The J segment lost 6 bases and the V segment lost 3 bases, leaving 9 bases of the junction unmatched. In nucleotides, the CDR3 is TGCGCCAGCAGCCACAAGGACAGGGGGTTTCCGGATACGCAGTATTTT. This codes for CASSHKDRGFPDTQYF.

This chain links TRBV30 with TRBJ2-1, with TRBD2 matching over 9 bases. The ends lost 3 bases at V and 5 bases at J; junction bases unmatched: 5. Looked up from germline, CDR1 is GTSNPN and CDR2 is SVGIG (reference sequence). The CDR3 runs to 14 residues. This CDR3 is CAWSPGTSNNEQFF. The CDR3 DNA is TGTGCCTGGAGCCCCGGGACTAGCAACAATGAGCAGTTCTTC.

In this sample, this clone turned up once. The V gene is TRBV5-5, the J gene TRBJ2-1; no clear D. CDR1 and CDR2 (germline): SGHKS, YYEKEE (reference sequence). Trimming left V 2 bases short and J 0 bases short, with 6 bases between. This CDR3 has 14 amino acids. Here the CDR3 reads CASSFWTSYNEQFF. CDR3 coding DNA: TGTGCCAGCAGCTTTTGGACCTCCTACAATGAGCAGTTCTTC. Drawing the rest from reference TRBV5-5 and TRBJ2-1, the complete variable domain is DAGVTQSPTHLIKTRGQQVTLRCSPISGHKSVSWYQQVLGQGPQFIFQYYEKEERGRGNFPDRFSARQFPNYSSELNVNALLLGDSALYLCASSFWTSYNEQFFGPGTRLTVL.

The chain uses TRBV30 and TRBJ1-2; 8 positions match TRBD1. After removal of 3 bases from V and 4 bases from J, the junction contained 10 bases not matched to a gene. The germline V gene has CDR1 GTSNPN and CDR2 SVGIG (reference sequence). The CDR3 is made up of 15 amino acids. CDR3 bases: TGTGCCTGGAGGAGGAGTGGGACAGGCCGCTATGGCTACACCTTC. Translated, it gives CAWRRSGTGRYGYTF.

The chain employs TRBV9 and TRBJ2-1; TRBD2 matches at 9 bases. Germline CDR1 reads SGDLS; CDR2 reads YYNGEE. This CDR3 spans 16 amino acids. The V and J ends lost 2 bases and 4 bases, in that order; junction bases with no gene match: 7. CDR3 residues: CASSVRGGAGYNEQFF. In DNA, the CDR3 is TGTGCCAGCAGCGTCCGCGGGGGGGCTGGATACAATGAGCAGTTCTTC.

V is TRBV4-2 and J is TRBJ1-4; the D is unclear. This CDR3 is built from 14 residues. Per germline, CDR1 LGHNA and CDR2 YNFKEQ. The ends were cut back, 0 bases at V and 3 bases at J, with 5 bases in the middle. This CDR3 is CASSQEAPNEKLFF. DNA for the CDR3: TGTGCCAGCAGCCAAGAGGCTCCTAATGAAAAACTGTTTTTT.